The 12 T cell receptor beta chains below come from one sample, sequenced in a study of cytomegalovirus exposure and HLA in healthy donors. Data came from immunoSEQ multiplex PCR; TCRdb stores just in-frame clones and leaves some out. The sample lists 150,000 to 200,000 clones; 96% were seen once. Sequenced material: PBMCs. The receptors were sampled from a woman aged 18-29 years in good health and CMV-seronegative.

V and J are TRBV19 and TRBJ2-6; 7 bases are shared with TRBD1. Germline values: CDR1 LNHDA, CDR2 SQIVND (reference sequence). The CDR3 extends over 16 amino acids. V gave up 9 bases and J gave up 3 bases; unmatched junction bases: 11. CDR3 residues: CASGETGKLGANVLTF. CDR3 DNA sequence: TGTGCCAGCGGGGAGACAGGGAAGCTTGGGGCCAACGTCCTGACTTTC.

The rearrangement links TRBV7-9 to TRBJ2-1, with D perhaps matching TRBD1 (5 bases). Germline lookup yields CDR1 SEHNR and CDR2 FQNEAQ (reference sequence). The CDR3 is 12 residues long. Trimming removed 6 bases at V and 2 bases at J, with 5 bases between. CDR3 sequence (DNA): TGTGCCAGCAGGACAGCCTACAATGAGCAGTTCTTC. It specifies CASRTAYNEQFF.

The chain couples TRBV5-1 to TRBJ2-2; D gene uncertain. Trimming took 0 bases from V and 3 from J, leaving 3 bases between them. The CDR3 totals 13 residues. Germline CDR1 SGHRS, CDR2 YFSETQ. The CDR3 is CASSLGDTGELFF. DNA of the CDR3: TGCGCCAGCAGCTTGGGAGACACCGGGGAGCTGTTTTTT. The whole variable domain, filled in from reference TRBV5-1 and TRBJ2-2, reads KAGVTQTPRYLIKTRGQQVTLSCSPISGHRSVSWYQQTPGQGLQFLFEYFSETQRNKGNFPGRFSGRQFSNSRSEMNVSTLELGDSALYLCASSLGDTGELFFGEGSRLTVL.

The chain carries TRBV27 and TRBJ2-7; 8 nucleotides line up with TRBD2. Germline V lookup: CDR1 MNHEY, CDR2 SMNVEV (reference sequence). Unmatched junction bases numbered 4, after V lost 3 bases and J lost 3 bases. The CDR3 is 14 residues long. The CDR3 is CASSFRAGGYEQYF. In DNA, the CDR3 is TGTGCCAGCAGTTTCAGGGCGGGGGGCTACGAGCAGTACTTC.

In this sample, this clone turned up once. The chain carries TRBV6-1 and TRBJ2-1; 8 bases match TRBD2. The V gene's germline CDR1 is MNHNS and CDR2 SASEGT. The trim removed 3 bases at V and 9 bases at J, leaving 10 bases unmatched. The CDR3 covers 15 residues. In DNA form, the CDR3 reads TGTGCCAGCAGTGATGGCGGGGGGCCTGGTGGTGAGCAGTTCTTC. As protein: CASSDGGGPGGEQFF.

The V and J genes are TRBV4-2 and TRBJ1-1; D gene unclear. This CDR3 spans 14 amino acids. Germline loops: CDR1 LGHNA, CDR2 YNFKEQ. The V end lost 1 base, the J end lost 0 bases, and 6 bases lay between the germline ends. CDR3 residues: CASSQGLMNTEAFF. For the CDR3, the DNA is TGTGCCAGCAGCCAAGGACTGATGAACACTGAAGCTTTCTTT.

This chain connects TRBV9 to TRBJ2-3; 12 nucleotides match TRBD1. Germline V gene sequence: CDR1 SGDLS, CDR2 YYNGEE. Germline trimming cut 3 bases from V and 6 bases from J; bases unmatched to any gene: 2. This CDR3 has 14 residues. CDR3 sequence: CASSAGQGADTQYF. Written as DNA, the CDR3 is TGTGCCAGCAGCGCGGGACAGGGGGCTGATACGCAGTATTTT.

The CDR3 protein is CASSFQGDHEQYF. The DNA of the CDR3 is TGTGCCAGCAGTTTCCAGGGGGACCACGAGCAGTACTTC. The chain employs TRBV27 and TRBJ2-7, with 7 bases identical to TRBD1. This CDR3 region has 13 residues. V shed 3 bases, J shed 5 bases, and the junction held 4 bases outside the gene matches. Germline V gene data show CDR1 as MNHEY and CDR2 as SMNVEV (reference sequence).

J is TRBJ2-1 and V is TRBV2, with TRBD1 identical over 7 bases. The germline V gene encodes CDR1 SNHLY and CDR2 FYNNEI. J was trimmed by 5 bases and V by 2 bases; bases with no gene match: 15. The CDR3 consists of 18 residues. The CDR3 region has the DNA TGTGCCAGCAGTGAATGGGGACAGCATCGGGGCTTGGACAATGAGCAGTTCTTC. It encodes CASSEWGQHRGLDNEQFF.

V usage is TRBV4-1 and J usage is TRBJ2-1; possibly TRBD2 for D (6 bases). Germline values: CDR1 MGHRA, CDR2 YSYEKL. V shed 1 base and J shed 5 bases, with 12 bases lying between them. CDR3 length: 15 amino acids. DNA of the CDR3: TGCGCCAGCAGCCAAGTGGGAACTAGCCACAATGAGCAGTTCTTC. It specifies CASSQVGTSHNEQFF.

The chain carries TRBV5-1 and TRBJ2-6, with D possibly being TRBD2 (6 bases). Trimming removed 5 bases from V and 2 bases from J, with 8 bases in between. The CDR3 is 14 amino acids. Looked up from germline, CDR1 is SGHRS and CDR2 is YFSETQ. CDR3: CASRPGAGANVLTF. In DNA, the CDR3 is TGCGCCAGCAGGCCGGGGGCTGGGGCCAACGTCCTGACTTTC.

The chain has TRBV6-5 and TRBJ1-1; D may be TRBD1 (6 bases). Per the germline V gene, CDR1 is MNHEY and CDR2 is SVGAGI. V gave up 2 bases and J gave up 0 bases, with 10 bases separating them. The CDR3 covers 15 residues. For the CDR3, the DNA is TGTGCCAGCAGTTACCAGGGACACTTGAACACTGAAGCTTTCTTT. Translation gives CASSYQGHLNTEAFF.